These T cell receptor beta chains were read from a single sample in a study of blood T cell repertoires in COVID-19. Method: immunoSEQ multiplex PCR; TCRdb's copy keeps in-frame clones and lacks some. Of about 390,000 clones listed, approximately 89% are singletons. The material sequenced was peripheral blood. Every receptor here comes from a woman aged 60-70 years with COVID-19, enrolled during active disease. The CDR3 runs from the conserved cysteine through the conserved F or W. The D gene is left open where the match is weak. Rows give clone size only sometimes, using once, few, many, or a class for an expanded clone.

TRBD1 TRBJ1-2 . 16 TRBV18 TGTGCCAGCTCAGAGGGGACAGGGGTTTTGGACTATGGCTACACCTTC CASSEGTGVLDYGYTF
TRBD2 TRBJ2-1 once 13 TRBV19 TGTGCCAGTAGGCGGGGGGGCCATTATGAGCAGTTCTTC CASRRGGHYEQFF
TRBD1 TRBJ1-4 . 14 TRBV5-4 TGTGCCAGCAGCTTGGGACAGGGAGGAGAAAAACTGTTTTTT CASSLGQGGEKLFF
TRBD1 TRBJ2-5 . 14 TRBV2 TGTGCCAGCAGTAGGACAGGGATAATGGAGACCCAGTACTTC CASSRTGIMETQYF
TRBD1 TRBJ2-7 . 14 TRBV28 TGTGCCAGCAGTCCTGGGACAGGGGCTCTGAGGGGGGACTTC CASSPGTGALRGDF
TRBD1 TRBJ2-7 . 14 TRBV6-5 TGTGCCAGCAGTTGGGACAGGCGTTCCTACGAGCAGTACTTC CASSWDRRSYEQYF
. TRBJ1-2 . 16 TRBV4-1 TGCGCCAGCAGCCAAGATGGGGGGGTTATAAACTATGGCTACACCTTC CASSQDGGVINYGYTF
. TRBJ1-2 . 15 TRBV28 TGTGCCAGCAGTTCATACAGGGTATTTGGATATGGCTACACCTTC CASSSYRVFGYGYTF
. TRBJ2-5 . 13 TRBV29-1 TGCAGCGTTGACCTCGGACAGTCGGAGACCCAGTACTTC CSVDLGQSETQYF
. TRBJ2-2 . 17 TRBV29-1 TGCAGCGTTGAACCTATAATTGGGGCCTCGGAGACCGGGGAGCTGTTTTTT CSVEPIIGASETGELFF
TRBD2 TRBJ2-2 . 18 TRBV5-1 TGCGCCAGCAGCCCCCCCCGGACTGGACTAGCGATAGGTGGGGAGCTGTTTTTT CASSPPRTGLAIGGELFF
TRBD1 TRBJ1-1 . 15 TRBV5-1 TGCGCCAGCAGCTCCGGGACAGCTATTAACACTGAAGCTTTCTTT CASSSGTAINTEAFF
TRBD1 TRBJ1-2 . 15 TRBV3-1/TRBV3-2 TGTGCCAGCAGCCAAGCAGGGGGGTTTCTTCATGGCTACACCTTC CASSQAGGFLHGYTF
. TRBJ1-2 . 14 TRBV7-9 TGTGCCAGCACCCTATCGACAGCAATACATGGCTACACCTTC CASTLSTAIHGYTF
TRBD1 TRBJ1-4 . 13 TRBV7-6 TGTGCCAGCAGCACACGGACAGGCGAAAAACTGTTTTTT CASSTRTGEKLFF
TRBD1 TRBJ2-1 once 15 TRBV19 TGTGCCAGTAGCAACCAGGACAGGCAGTACAATGAGCAGTTCTTC CASSNQDRQYNEQFF
TRBD2 TRBJ2-3 once 16 TRBV5-1 TGCGCCAGCAGCTTCGGCGGGGGGGCCTACACAGATACGCAGTATTTT CASSFGGGAYTDTQYF
TRBD2 TRBJ2-5 . 16 TRBV4-1 TGCGCCAGCAGCCTAAATAGCGGGGGGGTTCAAGAGACCCAGTACTTC CASSLNSGGVQETQYF
TRBD2 TRBJ2-1 . 13 TRBV5-1 TGCGCCAGCAGTTGGACTAGCGGGGATGAGCAGTTCTTC CASSWTSGDEQFF
. TRBJ1-5 . 15 TRBV2 TGTGCCAGCAGTGCCCAGGGAAGGAGCAATCAGCCCCAGCATTTT CASSAQGRSNQPQHF
TRBD1 TRBJ2-7 . 14 TRBV11-1 TGTGCCAGCAGCTCCGACAGGGTAGGCTACGAGCAGTACTTC CASSSDRVGYEQYF
. TRBJ2-2 . 13 TRBV6-5 TGTGCCAGCAGTTACACAGTGGCCGGGGAGCTGTTTTTT CASSYTVAGELFF
. TRBJ1-4 . 17 TRBV25-1 TGTGCCAGCCGGACGGGACAAGGTGCTTATCTCCATGAAAAACTGTTTTTT CASRTGQGAYLHEKLFF
TRBD2 TRBJ2-5 . 15 TRBV6-5 TGTGCCAGCAGTTATTCCCTAGCGGGGAAAGAGACCCAGTACTTC CASSYSLAGKETQYF
. TRBJ1-2 . 15 TRBV18 TGTGCCAGCTCACCACCCTCTACAGATATCTATGGCTACACCTTC CASSPPSTDIYGYTF
. TRBJ2-5 . 14 TRBV18 TGTGCCAGCTCACCAGTTACAGAGCAAGAGACCCAGTACTTC CASSPVTEQETQYF
. TRBJ1-1 . 15 TRBV21-1 TGTGCCAGCACCCCATGGGGCCGGGTGAACACTGAAGCTTTCTTT CASTPWGRVNTEAFF
. TRBJ2-6 . 16 TRBV19 TGTGCCAGTAGCCCCGGTCGGGGCTCTGGGGCCAACGTCCTGACTTTC CASSPGRGSGANVLTF